This entry is about one T cell receptor (beta chain). This sample stems from a study of blood T cell repertoires in COVID-19. Study-wide background: Samples representing acute and convalescent COVID-19 were sourced from the United States, Italy and Spain.

Per the study methods: Reference gene primer amplification gave estimated nucleated cell counts. Sequencing used immunoSEQ multiplex PCR; TCRdb keeps in-frame clones, though not all of them. Clone size and the V and J calls come from that table; the DNA yielded D and trimming. The sample has 49,000 or so clones, roughly four fifths seen once. CDR3 length: 14 amino acids. The V and J ends lost 4 bases and 7 bases, in that order; junction bases with no gene match: 6. The germline CDR1 and CDR2 sequences are MNHEY and SMNVEV (reference sequence). The clonotype comes from a man aged 60 to 75 with active COVID-19. The V call is TRBV27, the J call TRBJ1-5, with 8 bases that match TRBD1. The sample comprised peripheral blood. The CDR3 loop reads CASSWTGLGQPQHF. The CDR3 DNA follows: TGTGCCAGCAGTTGGACAGGGTTAGGGCAGCCCCAGCATTTT.